The T cell receptor beta chain under discussion was sequenced for a study of spatial heterogeneity in lung cancer. A unique molecular identifier was carried by every single TCR cDNA molecule. TCRdb itself ran the 5' RACE reads through MiXCR, one entry per CDR3 protein. The sample records about 25,000 distinct CDR3 sequences, 6.5% to 8% being singletons. This clonotype has a count of ten or more. Its ends do not fully match the called genes, so a read error is possible. CDR1 and CDR2 from the germline V gene are DFQATT and SNEGSKA (reference sequence). The CDR3 has 14 residues. Time point denoted: sample taken at primary tumor resection. Without sorting, whole RNA was sequenced from tumor, nontumor lung or frozen PBMC.

Sequenced here: PBMCs, sampled at surgery. This chain uses TRBV20-1 with TRBJ1-2, with TRBD1 as a possible D gene (6 bases). The TCR was taken from a male donor with early-stage non-small cell lung cancer. This CDR3 reads CSARGTGHDYGYTF. CDR3 nucleotides: TGCAGTGCCAGAGGAACAGGGCACGACTATGGCTACACCTTC.